Each of the 5 T cell receptor beta chains below was sequenced from the same sample in a study of neurological immune-mediated disorders. TCRdb re-called the 5' RACE reads with MiXCR, one entry per CDR3 protein. This table holds 87,000 or so distinct CDR3 sequences, 3% to 4% found once. Material: PBMCs. These receptors all come from a woman aged 45-65 years with multiple sclerosis.

This clonotype was seen repeatedly, ten times or more. V usage is TRBV11-2 and J usage is TRBJ2-3; 9 bases are a match to TRBD2. Germline values: CDR1 SGHAT, CDR2 FQNNGV. CDR3 length: 18 residues. The trim removed 3 bases at V and 5 bases at J, leaving 15 bases unmatched. The chain's CDR3 is CASSFPSLSGGPGDTQYF. Here the CDR3 DNA reads TGTGCCAGCAGCTTCCCTAGCTTAAGCGGGGGGCCGGGAGATACGCAGTATTTT.

This clonotype was counted ten times or more. The J gene is TRBJ2-1, the V gene TRBV20-1; D remains unclear. The CDR3 totals 15 residues. Germline CDR1 is DFQATT and CDR2 is SNEGSKA (reference sequence). V gave up 0 bases and J gave up 4 bases, with 13 bases separating them. The DNA of the CDR3 is TGCAGTGCTAGAGATCTTAGGGCCGCTTACAATGAGCAGTTCTTC. This encodes CSARDLRAAYNEQFF.

There are many counts of this clonotype. The chain links TRBV27 to TRBJ1-2, with D tentatively TRBD1 (6 bases). The CDR3 is 16 residues long. Germline V gene lookup returns CDR1 MNHEY and CDR2 SMNVEV (reference sequence). Deletions cut 0 bases from V and 0 bases from J, with 11 bases between. The CDR3 DNA reads as TGTGCCAGCAGTTTATCAAGGACAGCAGCTAACTATGGCTACACCTTC. This gives the protein CASSLSRTAANYGYTF.

This clonotype was seen at least ten times. The chain carries TRBV6-5 and TRBJ2-4; no clear D gene. Germline V gene data show CDR1 as MNHEY and CDR2 as SVGAGI. Trimming removed 2 bases from V and 7 bases from J, with 3 bases in between. The CDR3 length is 11 residues. The CDR3 loop reads CASSYGNIQYF. CDR3 bases: TGTGCCAGCAGTTACGGGAACATTCAGTACTTC.

Many counts were recorded for this clonotype. This chain connects TRBV12-3 or TRBV12-4 to TRBJ1-5; no definite D call. This CDR3 comprises 13 residues. V dropped 6 bases and J dropped 5 bases, with 11 bases sitting between them. For the CDR3, the DNA is TGTGCCAGCAGCCCCGACACCTATCAGCCCCAGCATTTT. Encoded protein: CASSPDTYQPQHF.